This is a list of T cell receptor beta chains from one sample in a study of blood T cell repertoires in COVID-19. TCRdb's copy holds only in-frame clones and misses some; the assay was immunoSEQ multiplex PCR. The top ten hold 2.2% of the sample, which has about 150,000 clones, 84% seen once. Sequenced sample: peripheral blood. These receptors originate from a man aged 70-80 years with acute or convalescent COVID-19. Both conserved end residues are part of each CDR3. Each record gives: clone size, D gene, J gene, V gene, CDR3 DNA, CDR3 protein. D genes are given only for firm matches. Clone size is given for some rows only: seen once, a few or many times, or a class if the clone is expanded.

size: .; D: TRBD1; J: TRBJ2-5; V: TRBV30; DNA: TGTGCCTGGAGTCGTGACAGGGGTGCCCAGGGGGAGACCCAGTACTTC; CDR3: CAWSRDRGAQGETQYF
size: .; D: TRBD2; J: TRBJ2-1; V: TRBV28; DNA: TGTGCCAGCAGTTTGATAGCGGGAGGTAGAGGTGAGCAGTTCTTC; CDR3: CASSLIAGGRGEQFF
size: .; D: .; J: TRBJ1-4; V: TRBV28; DNA: TGTGCCAGCAGTTTTCGCCAGTATACGGAAAAACTGTTTTTT; CDR3: CASSFRQYTEKLFF
size: .; D: .; J: TRBJ2-3; V: TRBV9; DNA: TGTGCCAGCAGCTCAGGATTGGGGGGAAGTGTCGGTACGCAGTATTTT; CDR3: CASSSGLGGSVGTQYF
size: once; D: TRBD2; J: TRBJ2-7; V: TRBV3-1/TRBV3-2; DNA: TGTGCCAGCAGCCCGTTGAGGGCGGGAGATAGGTACGAGCAGTACTTC; CDR3: CASSPLRAGDRYEQYF
size: .; D: .; J: TRBJ1-5; V: TRBV6-4; DNA: TGTGCCAGCATCGGAGCACACCATAGCAATCAGCCCCAGCATTTT; CDR3: CASIGAHHSNQPQHF
size: .; D: .; J: TRBJ1-6; V: TRBV10-3; DNA: TGTGCCACCTCCCCCGTCTTCCCCTATAATTCACCCCTCCACTTT; CDR3: CATSPVFPYNSPLHF
size: .; D: TRBD2; J: TRBJ2-3; V: TRBV4-2; DNA: TGTGCCAGCAGCGGGCTAGCGGGCTTCACAGATACGCAGTATTTT; CDR3: CASSGLAGFTDTQYF
size: once; D: TRBD2; J: TRBJ2-5; V: TRBV3-1/TRBV3-2; DNA: TGTGCCAGCAGCCAAGGCGGGGGGAGGGTGGAGACCCAGTACTTC; CDR3: CASSQGGGRVETQYF
size: once; D: TRBD2; J: TRBJ2-5; V: TRBV7-3; DNA: TGTGCCAGCAGCCCCGGGACTAGCGGGGGGCTGGAGACCCAGTACTTC; CDR3: CASSPGTSGGLETQYF
size: few; D: TRBD1; J: TRBJ2-7; V: TRBV30; DNA: TGTGCCTGGAGTGTACCGAGACAGGGACCCTACGAGCAGTACTTC; CDR3: CAWSVPRQGPYEQYF
size: .; D: TRBD1; J: TRBJ1-1; V: TRBV5-6; DNA: TGTGCCAGCAGCCCCAACAGGGGTTACACTGAAGCTTTCTTT; CDR3: CASSPNRGYTEAFF
size: .; D: .; J: TRBJ1-1; V: TRBV10-3; DNA: TGTGCCATCAGTGAGCCGGACAGGAACACTGAAGCTTTCTTT; CDR3: CAISEPDRNTEAFF
size: .; D: .; J: TRBJ2-5; V: TRBV3-1/TRBV3-2; DNA: TGTGCCAGCAGCCAAGTAGGGGGGGAGACGGAGACCCAGTACTTC; CDR3: CASSQVGGETETQYF
size: .; D: .; J: TRBJ1-6; V: TRBV4-1; DNA: TGCGCCAGCAGCCAAGGAGGGGTTCAGGGGAGCTCCTATAATTCACCCCTCCACTTT; CDR3: CASSQGGVQGSSYNSPLHF
size: once; D: TRBD1; J: TRBJ1-1; V: TRBV5-1; DNA: TGCGCCAGCAGCCTACGACAGGGGGCGGGCACTGAAGCTTTCTTT; CDR3: CASSLRQGAGTEAFF
size: .; D: TRBD1; J: TRBJ1-4; V: TRBV25-1; DNA: TGTGCCACCCGACAGGGGGGGAATGAAAAACTGTTTTTT; CDR3: CATRQGGNEKLFF
size: .; D: TRBD1; J: TRBJ2-1; V: TRBV6-5; DNA: TGTGCCAGCAGTCGGGACAGGGCGGGGGTCAATGAGCAGTTCTTC; CDR3: CASSRDRAGVNEQFF
size: .; D: .; J: TRBJ1-1; V: TRBV27; DNA: TGTGCCAGCAGTAAAAGGGGGGGAAGAACTGAAGCTTTCTTT; CDR3: CASSKRGGRTEAFF
size: few; D: .; J: TRBJ2-1; V: TRBV3-1/TRBV3-2; DNA: TGTGCCAGCAGCCAAAGATCGAGGCAGGGCTACAATGAGCAGTTCTTC; CDR3: CASSQRSRQGYNEQFF
size: .; D: .; J: TRBJ2-6; V: TRBV6-6; DNA: TGTGCCAGCAGTATCCAGGGGATTGGGGCCAACGTCCTGACTTTC; CDR3: CASSIQGIGANVLTF
size: .; D: TRBD1; J: TRBJ2-2; V: TRBV7-2; DNA: TGTGCCAGCAGTAGGGACAGGGGAGGACTCACCGGGGAGCTGTTTTTT; CDR3: CASSRDRGGLTGELFF
size: .; D: TRBD1; J: TRBJ2-7; V: TRBV3-1/TRBV3-2; DNA: TGTGCCAGCAGCCCGGACAGGGGGGCCTACGAGCAGTACTTC; CDR3: CASSPDRGAYEQYF
size: .; D: .; J: TRBJ1-2; V: TRBV9; DNA: TGTGCCAGCAGCGCCCAACAGGGAGGGGCTAACTATGGCTACACCTTC; CDR3: CASSAQQGGANYGYTF
size: .; D: .; J: TRBJ2-5; V: TRBV12-3/TRBV12-4; DNA: TGTGCCAGCAGTTTGAATCTACAGGGAGACCAGTACTTC; CDR3: CASSLNLQGDQYF
size: .; D: TRBD1; J: TRBJ1-1; V: TRBV10-2; DNA: TGCGCCAGCCAGGGACAGGGGGCGACTGAAGCTTTCTTT; CDR3: CASQGQGATEAFF
size: .; D: TRBD2; J: TRBJ2-3; V: TRBV13; DNA: TGTGCCAGCAGCTTGGGGAGGGGCCGTCAGGGTACGCAGTATTTT; CDR3: CASSLGRGRQGTQYF
size: .; D: .; J: TRBJ2-5; V: TRBV20-1; DNA: TGCAGTGCTAGTTCCAATCGGGAAGGTTCGGAGACCCAGTACTTC; CDR3: CSASSNREGSETQYF
size: .; D: .; J: TRBJ2-3; V: TRBV5-4; DNA: TGTGCCAGCAGCCCGCGAGGAATCTCTAGCACAGATACGCAGTATTTT; CDR3: CASSPRGISSTDTQYF